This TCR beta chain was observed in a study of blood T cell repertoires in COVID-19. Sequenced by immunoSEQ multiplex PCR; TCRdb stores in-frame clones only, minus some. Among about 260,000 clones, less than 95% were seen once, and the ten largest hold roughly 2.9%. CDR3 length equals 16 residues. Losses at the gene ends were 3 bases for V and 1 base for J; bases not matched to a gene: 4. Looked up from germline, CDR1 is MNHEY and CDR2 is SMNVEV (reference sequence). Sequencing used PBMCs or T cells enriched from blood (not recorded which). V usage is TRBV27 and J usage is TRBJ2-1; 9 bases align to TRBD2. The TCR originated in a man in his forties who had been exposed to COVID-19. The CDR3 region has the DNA TGTGCCAGCAGTTTCCCTAGCGGGGTATCCTACAATGAGCAGTTCTTC. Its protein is CASSFPSGVSYNEQFF.